This TCR beta chain was obtained from a study of cytomegalovirus exposure and HLA in healthy donors. Points from the study as a whole: Some TCR beta chains (over 150 of them) were listed as cytomegalovirus-associated. Several of the most significant clusters appeared, in a later analysis, to be linked to common viral pathogens. Later work showed greater clonal expansion in HLA-associated TCR beta chains than in equally common others.

When sampled, the donors appeared nominally healthy, though they likely had unrecorded immune exposures. PCR used 60 Vbeta primers and 13 Jbeta primers. Sequencing used immunoSEQ multiplex PCR; TCRdb keeps in-frame clones, though not all of them. The data show roughly 150,000 clones, 60% to 80% seen once. The CDR3 contains 15 residues. In germline, CDR1 is SGDLS, CDR2 YYNGEE. The V end lost 0 bases, the J end lost 9 bases, and 13 bases lay between the germline ends. Remarks on this clone: The target antigen is unknown.

The sequenced material came from PBMCs. The source of this sequence is a male donor in good health and CMV-seronegative. This chain joins TRBV9 and TRBJ1-6, with D unclear. The CDR3 sequence is CASSVATGGGSPLHF. The CDR3 DNA follows: TGTGCCAGCAGCGTAGCTACCGGAGGTGGTTCACCCCTCCACTTT.